These 10 T cell receptor beta chains originate from one sample sequenced in a study of PD-L1 blockade in urothelial cancer (dated by TCRdb to about 2017). This sample's time point label indicates: peripheral blood 6 weeks after treatment start. Receptor libraries were prepared by the immunoSEQ multiplex PCR assay. TCRdb took over this immuneACCESS table, retaining in-frame rearrangements with V and J assigned. Such tables are incomplete; in checked studies, under half of the missing clones stem from an unresolved V gene, and the remainder is unexplained. This sample has approximately 79,000 clones in its table, and around 93% of those were observed once. Clones ranked in the top ten supply roughly 0.8% of the sample. This material consisted of PBMCs, taken around atezolizumab (anti-PD-L1) treatment. These receptors all stem from a woman older than 75 with urothelial cancer.

CDR3 amino acids: CASSLEGKSTDTQYF. For the CDR3, the DNA is TGCGCCAGCAGCTTGGAGGGGAAAAGCACAGATACGCAGTATTTT. This chain connects TRBV5-1 to TRBJ2-3, with D tentatively TRBD1 (5 bases). The CDR3 covers 15 residues. Deletions cut 0 bases from V and 0 bases from J, with 8 bases between. In germline, CDR1 is SGHRS, CDR2 YFSETQ.

The chain joins TRBV5-1 to TRBJ1-1; tentative D call: TRBD1 (6 bases). V lost 1 base and J 1 base, leaving 8 bases between the germline ends. Per the germline V gene, CDR1 is SGHRS and CDR2 is YFSETQ. CDR3 length equals 14 residues. Here the CDR3 DNA reads TGCGCCAGCAGCTTGTGGGGACAGAACACTGAAGCTTTCTTT. Residues: CASSLWGQNTEAFF.

The chain combines TRBV7-3 with TRBJ1-1, with TRBD1 matching 8 bases. V was clipped by 4 bases and J by 6 bases; unmatched bases: 4. This CDR3 contains 13 residues. Germline V CDR1 and CDR2: SGHTA, FQGTGA. Here the CDR3 reads CASSSQTGAEAFF. In DNA form, the CDR3 reads TGTGCCAGCAGCTCCCAGACAGGGGCTGAAGCTTTCTTT.

V is TRBV6-1 and J is TRBJ1-5; D remains unclear. The length of the CDR3 is 17 residues. Trimming removed 4 bases at V and 6 bases at J, with 22 bases between. CDR1 and CDR2 (germline): MNHNS, SASEGT. CDR3 protein: CASSGTTDSFLFQPQHF. CDR3 coding DNA: TGTGCCAGCAGTGGGACCACGGACTCCTTCCTCTTTCAGCCCCAGCATTTT.

J is TRBJ1-4 and V is TRBV2; D is uncertain. V lost 5 bases and J 8 bases, leaving 18 bases between the germline ends. The CDR3 is 15 amino acids. Germline V lookup: CDR1 SNHLY, CDR2 FYNNEI. The DNA of the CDR3 is TGTGCCAGCAGTACCCTGGCGGGCTTGCGGGAAAAACTGTTTTTT. It is translated as CASSTLAGLREKLFF.

In its sample, this clone was seen once. The genes are TRBV4-2 and TRBJ2-5; 7 bases line up with TRBD2. V shed 4 bases and J 7 bases; nucleotides not matched to a gene: 3. This CDR3 is built from 12 residues. Germline loops: CDR1 LGHNA, CDR2 YNFKEQ. This CDR3 is CASSPGGGTQYF. CDR3 bases: TGTGCCAGCAGCCCCGGCGGGGGGACCCAGTACTTC.

V gene TRBV15 combines with J gene TRBJ2-1; TRBD1 agrees at 7 bases. The germline V gene encodes CDR1 LNHNV and CDR2 YYDKDF (reference sequence). The CDR3 contains 16 residues. The V gene end was trimmed by 0 bases and the J gene end by 4 bases; junction bases not matched to a gene: 6. The CDR3 region is CATSRDWAGGYNEQFF. The CDR3 DNA sequence: TGTGCCACCAGCAGAGATTGGGCAGGGGGATACAATGAGCAGTTCTTC.

J is TRBJ2-7 and V is TRBV7-9; no reliable D call. Germline values: CDR1 SEHNR, CDR2 FQNEAQ (reference sequence). Trimming took 2 bases from V and 3 from J, leaving 5 bases between them. The CDR3 runs to 12 residues. Written as DNA, the CDR3 is TGTGCCAGCAGCTTAACAAACTACGAGCAGTACTTC. It yields the protein CASSLTNYEQYF.

This clone was found once. V gene TRBV30 combines with J gene TRBJ2-6; D is possibly TRBD1 (7 bases). This CDR3 region has 18 residues. V lost 3 bases to trimming and J lost 0 bases, with 18 bases between them. Germline CDR1 is GTSNPN and CDR2 is SVGIG (reference sequence). The CDR3 loop reads CAWSVQAGGISGANVLTF. The CDR3 DNA follows: TGTGCCTGGAGCGTTCAGGCAGGGGGGATCTCTGGGGCCAACGTCCTGACTTTC. Supplemented by reference TRBV30 and TRBJ2-6, the full variable domain reads SQTIHQWPATLVQPVGSPLSLECTVEGTSNPNLYWYRQAAGRGLQLLFYSVGIGQISSEVPQNLSASRPQDRQFILSSKKLLLSDSGFYLCAWSVQAGGISGANVLTFGAGSRLTVL.

This chain uses TRBV18 with TRBJ1-2; 7 bases fit TRBD1. Germline V gene lookup returns CDR1 KGHSH and CDR2 LQKENI. CDR3 length equals 14 residues. After removal of 5 bases from V and 5 bases from J, the junction contained 8 bases not matched to a gene. CDR3 nucleotides: TGTGCCAGCTCAGCCGACAGGGCGGTGTATGGCTACACCTTC. The encoded protein is CASSADRAVYGYTF.